This section outlines one TCR beta chain sequence together with its context. TCRdb's copy holds only in-frame clones and misses some; the assay was immunoSEQ multiplex PCR. Of about 75,000 clones listed, 97% are singletons. This sample is part of a study of technical replicates of blood from a handful of donors. Germline trimming cut 6 bases from V and 9 bases from J; bases unmatched to any gene: 11. Germline-derived CDR1 and CDR2 are MNHEY and SVGAGI. The length of the CDR3 is 15 residues. The chain joins TRBV6-5 to TRBJ2-2; 9 nucleotides agree with TRBD1. The source of this sequence is a human donor in good health. The sequenced material came from T cells isolated from PBMCs. In DNA, the CDR3 is TGTGCCAGCAGACCCCCTGGGACAGGGAACCGGGAGCTGTTTTTT. This gives the protein CASRPPGTGNRELFF.